Listed below are T cell receptor beta chains from one sample, sequenced in a study of blood T cell repertoires in COVID-19. Repertoires were generated with immunoSEQ multiplex PCR, while TCRdb's copy carries only in-frame clones and drops some. The sample shows roughly 200,000 clones, approximately 85% of them seen only once. The sequencing sample was made of PBMCs or T cells enriched from blood (not recorded which). The receptor set was obtained from a man aged 35-49 years who had recovered from COVID-19. The CDR3 runs from the conserved cysteine through the conserved F or W. A D gene is named only where the DNA matches it firmly. Expanded clones are given a class, and other clones once, few, many or no size at all.

TRBV6-6	.	TRBJ1-5	.	CASVVEGGEPQHF	TGTGCCAGCGTTGTAGAGGGCGGGGAGCCCCAGCATTTT
TRBV11-2	.	TRBJ2-1	.	CASSLRESLSIWNEQFF	TGTGCCAGCAGCTTGAGGGAATCTTTGAGCATTTGGAATGAGCAGTTCTTC
TRBV6-5	.	TRBJ1-2	many	CASTERKNYGYTF	TGTGCCAGTACGGAGCGGAAAAACTATGGCTACACCTTC
TRBV6-5	.	TRBJ1-3	many	CASSRDGSSGNTIYF	TGTGCCAGTAGCCGGGACGGGAGCTCTGGAAACACCATATATTTT
TRBV28	.	TRBJ1-2	.	CASSTQGPYGYTF	TGTGCCAGCAGTACACAGGGACCCTATGGCTACACCTTC
TRBV10-2	.	TRBJ1-5	.	CASKTAVNQPQHF	TGCGCCAGCAAGACAGCTGTAAATCAGCCCCAGCATTTT
TRBV2	TRBD1	TRBJ1-3	.	CASSERRTGSGNTIYF	TGTGCCAGCAGTGAGAGAAGGACAGGCTCTGGAAACACCATATATTTT
TRBV28	TRBD2	TRBJ2-1	.	CASQRLAGVHNEQFF	TGTGCCAGCCAGCGACTAGCGGGAGTTCACAATGAGCAGTTCTTC
TRBV19	TRBD1	TRBJ1-2	.	CASSKGPGQGAQGYTF	TGTGCCAGTAGTAAAGGTCCGGGACAGGGGGCGCAAGGCTACACCTTC
TRBV24-1	.	TRBJ1-5	.	CATSETWGDQPQHF	TGTGCCACCAGTGAAACGTGGGGAGATCAGCCCCAGCATTTT
TRBV10-1	TRBD1	TRBJ1-2	.	CASTPDREANYGYTF	TGCGCCAGCACCCCCGACAGGGAAGCTAACTATGGCTACACCTTC
TRBV28	TRBD1	TRBJ1-2	.	CASSSYTGTAEYGYTF	TGTGCCAGCAGTTCCTACACCGGGACAGCCGAGTATGGCTACACCTTC
TRBV19	.	TRBJ2-2	.	CASRIGRGATGELFF	TGTGCCAGTAGGATCGGCAGGGGAGCCACCGGGGAGCTGTTTTTT
TRBV6-1	.	TRBJ1-1	.	CASSETYLPGHRNTEAFF	TGTGCCAGCAGTGAAACTTACCTCCCAGGACACCGGAACACTGAAGCTTTCTTT
TRBV7-2	.	TRBJ1-6	.	CASSEEVPVSPLHF	TGTGCCAGCAGCGAAGAGGTGCCGGTTTCACCCCTCCACTTT
TRBV5-1	TRBD1	TRBJ2-1	.	CASSLRTLGQGRVNNEQFF	TGCGCCAGCAGCTTGCGAACCCTTGGACAGGGAAGAGTGAACAATGAGCAGTTCTTC
TRBV28	TRBD2	TRBJ2-1	.	CASSPTSGSLSYNEQFF	TGTGCCAGCAGCCCGACTAGCGGGAGTTTATCCTACAATGAGCAGTTCTTC
TRBV6-1	.	TRBJ2-5	.	CASSEGVGGGETQYF	TGTGCCAGCAGCGAAGGGGTGGGAGGGGGAGAGACCCAGTACTTC
TRBV7-9	.	TRBJ1-4	.	CASSLPQAGGEKLFF	TGTGCCAGCAGCTTACCCCAGGCCGGAGGTGAAAAACTGTTTTTT
TRBV12-3/TRBV12-4	.	TRBJ1-1	.	CASSLGQGTKAFF	TGTGCCAGCAGTTTAGGCCAGGGAACGAAGGCTTTCTTT
TRBV3-1/TRBV3-2	TRBD1	TRBJ1-2	.	CASSQSTTGGSAGYTF	TGTGCCAGCAGCCAATCGACGACAGGGGGGTCTGCTGGCTACACCTTC
TRBV30	.	TRBJ1-6	.	CAWKLAGNSPLHF	TGTGCCTGGAAGTTGGCGGGGAATTCACCCCTCCACTTT
TRBV27	.	TRBJ2-7	once	CASSFSDRESYEQYF	TGTGCCAGCAGTTTTTCGGACAGAGAGTCCTACGAGCAGTACTTC
TRBV6-4	.	TRBJ1-2	.	CASSDQGTYGYTF	TGTGCCAGCAGTGACCAGGGAACATATGGCTACACCTTC
TRBV10-2	.	TRBJ2-7	.	CASSRDPYEQYF	TGCGCCAGCAGCCGAGATCCCTACGAGCAGTACTTC
TRBV10-1	.	TRBJ1-3	.	CASRGQGTTGNTIYF	TGCGCCAGCAGAGGACAAGGAACAACTGGAAACACCATATATTTT
TRBV3-1/TRBV3-2	TRBD1	TRBJ1-6	.	CASSPRTGDSPLHF	TGTGCCAGCAGCCCGAGGACAGGGGATTCACCCCTCCACTTT
TRBV30	.	TRBJ1-2	.	CAWSPRIAVSYGYTF	TGTGCCTGGAGTCCACGGATAGCGGTCTCCTATGGCTACACCTTC
TRBV6-5	.	TRBJ2-7	.	CASSYSRESSYEQYF	TGTGCCAGCAGTTACTCGAGGGAGAGCTCCTACGAGCAGTACTTC
TRBV7-3	TRBD1	TRBJ1-2	.	CASSPPGQIYGYTF	TGTGCCAGCAGCCCCCCGGGACAGATCTATGGCTACACCTTC
TRBV9	.	TRBJ1-5	.	CASSEDSSNQPQHF	TGTGCCAGCAGCGAAGACAGTAGCAATCAGCCCCAGCATTTT
TRBV4-2	.	TRBJ1-1	.	CASSQDVVLSDTEAFF	TGTGCCAGCAGCCAAGATGTGGTTCTCTCGGACACTGAAGCTTTCTTT
TRBV3-1/TRBV3-2	TRBD1	TRBJ1-2	.	CASSQVLGDRDYGYTF	TGTGCCAGCAGCCAAGTTTTAGGGGACAGGGACTATGGCTACACCTTC
TRBV12-5	.	TRBJ1-2	.	CASGLFAGIPYGYTF	TGTGCTAGTGGTCTATTTGCCGGGATACCCTATGGCTACACCTTC
TRBV28	.	TRBJ1-4	.	CASSLTTVGNEKLFF	TGTGCCAGCAGTCTAACGACAGTAGGGAATGAAAAACTGTTTTTT
TRBV24-1	.	TRBJ1-2	many	CATGREDGYTF	TGTGCCACCGGTCGTGAGGATGGCTACACCTTC
TRBV7-3	.	TRBJ2-1	.	CASSLFPGFNEQFF	TGTGCCAGCAGCTTATTTCCGGGGTTTAATGAGCAGTTCTTC
TRBV19	.	TRBJ2-3	.	CASSMGHRTDTQYF	TGTGCCAGTAGTATGGGGCACCGCACAGATACGCAGTATTTT
TRBV7-3	.	TRBJ2-3	.	CASSLIGVKHRTQYF	TGTGCCAGCAGCTTAATCGGAGTCAAACACCGTACGCAGTATTTT
TRBV6-4	TRBD1	TRBJ1-2	.	CASSPGQGRVGYTF	TGTGCCAGCAGTCCTGGACAGGGAAGGGTCGGCTACACCTTC
TRBV19	TRBD1	TRBJ1-5	.	CASSATGGAVQPQHF	TGTGCCAGTAGTGCTACAGGGGGCGCAGTCCAGCCCCAGCATTTT
TRBV19	TRBD2	TRBJ2-1	.	CASTAVRGGRREQFF	TGTGCCAGTACCGCTGTTCGGGGGGGTAGGAGGGAGCAGTTCTTC
TRBV18	.	TRBJ2-7	.	CASSSTQGGEQYF	TGTGCCAGCTCGTCGACCCAGGGCGGCGAGCAGTACTTC
TRBV3-1/TRBV3-2	TRBD1	TRBJ1-5	.	CASSQDLGDREGDQPQHF	TGTGCCAGCAGCCAAGATCTAGGGGACAGGGAAGGAGATCAGCCCCAGCATTTT
TRBV19	TRBD2	TRBJ2-1	.	CASSIATSPQFF	TGTGCCAGTAGTATAGCGACTAGCCCGCAGTTCTTC
TRBV7-2	.	TRBJ2-5	.	CASSNDIGRQETQYF	TGTGCCAGCAGCAATGACATAGGGAGGCAAGAGACCCAGTACTTC
TRBV12-5	.	TRBJ2-5	.	CASGLKQETQYF	TGTGCTAGTGGTCTGAAACAGGAGACCCAGTACTTC
TRBV2	.	TRBJ1-6	.	CASSDRENGYNSPLHF	TGTGCCAGCAGTGACAGGGAAAATGGCTATAATTCACCCCTCCACTTT